This is a list of T cell receptor beta chains from one sample in a study of OX40 agonist ivuxolimab in advanced cancers. Data came from immunoSEQ multiplex PCR; TCRdb stores just in-frame clones and leaves some out. The sample carries some 150,000 clones, 90% recorded once. This material consisted of CD4+ or CD8+ T cells sorted from blood, taken in a trial of the OX40 agonist ivuxolimab. These receptor sequences come from an adult with an advanced solid tumor such as melanoma, head and neck, liver or kidney cancer. CDR3s include the opening cysteine and the closing phenylalanine or tryptophan. The D gene is left open where the match is weak. Rows give clone size only sometimes, using once, few, many, or a class for an expanded clone.

abundance | d_gene | j_gene | v_gene | CDR3aa | CDR3nt
NA | TRBD1 | TRBJ1-2 | TRBV29-1 | CSERGNRDRFDYTF | TGCAGCGAACGGGGGAACCGGGACAGGTTCGACTACACCTTC
NA | NA | TRBJ1-1 | TRBV6-6 | CASSYPRAFF | TGTGCCAGCAGTTACCCGCGAGCTTTCTTT
once | NA | TRBJ2-5 | TRBV9 | CASSLGEGQSRETQYF | TGTGCCAGCAGCCTTGGGGAGGGACAGTCTAGGGAGACCCAGTACTTC
NA | TRBD2 | TRBJ2-1 | TRBV10-1 | CASSVTSGEYNEQFF | TGCGCCAGCAGTGTGACTAGCGGCGAATACAATGAGCAGTTCTTC
few | NA | TRBJ1-5 | TRBV2 | CASSDSRFSNQPQHF | TGTGCCAGCAGTGATTCAAGGTTTAGCAATCAGCCCCAGCATTTT
NA | NA | TRBJ2-5 | TRBV2 | CASAAEETQYF | TGTGCCAGCGCCGCAGAAGAGACCCAGTACTTC
NA | NA | TRBJ1-1 | TRBV2 | CASTGLNMNTEAFF | TGTGCCAGCACAGGCCTTAACATGAACACTGAAGCTTTCTTT
once | NA | TRBJ2-1 | TRBV7-3 | CASSPGITSPNNEQFF | TGTGCCAGCAGCCCCGGGATCACCTCTCCGAACAATGAGCAGTTCTTC
NA | NA | TRBJ2-4 | TRBV18 | CASSSDRDGLNIQYF | TGTGCCAGCTCATCCGACCGGGACGGACTAAACATTCAGTACTTC
NA | NA | TRBJ2-1 | TRBV27 | CASSRGQGLWNEQFF | TGTGCCAGCAGCCGGGGTCAGGGGTTATGGAATGAGCAGTTCTTC
once | TRBD2 | TRBJ2-2 | TRBV5-6 | CASSFTSGGPSNTGELFF | TGTGCCAGCAGCTTCACTAGCGGTGGCCCGTCGAACACCGGGGAGCTGTTTTTT
NA | NA | TRBJ2-5 | TRBV7-2 | CASSSSGRRQETQYF | TGTGCCAGCAGCTCATCGGGACGCCGTCAAGAGACCCAGTACTTC
NA | NA | TRBJ1-1 | TRBV5-6 | CASSHLRGLNTEAFF | TGTGCCAGCAGCCACCTCAGGGGCCTGAACACTGAAGCTTTCTTT
NA | NA | TRBJ2-7 | TRBV27 | CASSSDGREQYF | TGTGCCAGCAGCTCGGACGGCCGGGAGCAGTACTTC
NA | NA | TRBJ2-6 | TRBV18 | CASSSTVPSGANVLTF | TGTGCCAGCTCATCGACAGTTCCCTCTGGGGCCAACGTCCTGACTTTC
NA | NA | TRBJ2-5 | TRBV5-4 | CASSLGSRPKETQYF | TGTGCCAGCAGCTTAGGGTCAAGGCCCAAGGAGACCCAGTACTTC
NA | NA | TRBJ1-2 | TRBV7-6 | CASSFLTYYGYTF | TGTGCCAGCAGCTTTCTCACTTACTATGGCTACACCTTC
NA | NA | TRBJ1-4 | TRBV5-1 | CASSLVSRAEKLFF | TGCGCCAGCAGCTTGGTTAGCAGGGCTGAAAAACTGTTTTTT